These 8 T cell receptor beta chains share one sample of origin, sequenced in a study of shared T cell receptors in the human thymus. This table comes from immunoSEQ multiplex PCR, and its TCRdb copy is limited to in-frame clones, with some not included. This table has roughly 700,000 clones, 70% to 90% appearing once. The sample also formed part of further work on human thymus T cells.

The sample consisted of thymocytes. Every receptor here comes from a boy under two years old with a congenital heart defect.

This clone has just a few counts. This chain connects TRBV19 to TRBJ1-2, with 8 bases matching TRBD1. The CDR3 has 13 amino acids. Trimming removed 9 bases from V and 4 bases from J; junction bases left unmatched: 7. Germline V CDR1 and CDR2: LNHDA, SQIVND (reference sequence). The CDR3 here is CASRNTGGYGYTF. CDR3 in DNA: TGTGCCAGCCGTAATACAGGGGGCTATGGCTACACCTTC.

This clone has just a few counts. The chain recombines TRBV28 with TRBJ2-3; perhaps TRBD2 as D (5 bases). Germline V lookup: CDR1 MDHEN, CDR2 SYDVKM. This CDR3 has 16 amino acids. V lost 7 bases and J 4 bases, leaving 21 bases between the germline ends. The CDR3 DNA sequence: TGTGCCAGCACCCCCCTGAGGACTCCCGCGTCAGATACGCAGTATTTT. It yields the protein CASTPLRTPASDTQYF.

The chain couples TRBV18 to TRBJ2-1; 7 nucleotides agree with TRBD2. Germline-derived CDR1 and CDR2 are KGHSH and LQKENI. V shed 3 bases, J shed 2 bases, and the junction held 16 bases outside the gene matches. CDR3 size: 19 residues. The CDR3 loop reads CASSPVKLAVLGAYNEQFF. The DNA for the CDR3 is TGTGCCAGCTCACCGGTGAAGCTAGCGGTCCTGGGGGCCTACAATGAGCAGTTCTTC. Using reference TRBV18 and TRBJ2-1 for the parts outside the CDR3, the full variable domain is NAGVMQNPRHLVRRRGQEARLRCSPMKGHSHVYWYRQLPEEGLKFMVYLQKENIIDESGMPKERFSAEFPKEGPSILRIQQVVRGDSAAYFCASSPVKLAVLGAYNEQFFGPGTRLTVL.

This CDR3 reads CASSLGPLGSEQYF. The CDR3, as DNA: TGTGCCAGCAGTTTGGGGCCATTGGGTTCCGAGCAGTACTTC. This chain joins TRBV27 and TRBJ2-7; D is perhaps TRBD1 (5 bases). Germline assignment: CDR1 MNHEY and CDR2 SMNVEV (reference sequence). The CDR3 runs to 14 residues. Trimming removed 3 bases from V and 6 bases from J, with 15 bases in between.

V gene TRBV5-5 combines with J gene TRBJ2-7; 11 nucleotides agree with TRBD2. The ends lost 4 bases at V and 0 bases at J; junction bases unmatched: 6. Per germline, CDR1 SGHKS and CDR2 YYEKEE (reference sequence). This CDR3 contains 16 residues. Here the CDR3 reads CASSKGTSGGSYEQYF. The CDR3 DNA sequence: TGTGCCAGCAGCAAAGGCACTAGCGGGGGCTCCTACGAGCAGTACTTC.

This clone was recorded a few times. The rearrangement joins TRBV5-1 to TRBJ2-3; D is possibly TRBD2 (6 bases). V was shortened by 4 bases and J by 2 bases, with 20 bases between the two germline ends. The germline CDR1 and CDR2 sequences are SGHRS and YFSETQ. This CDR3 has 17 residues. The DNA of the CDR3 is TGCGCCAGCAGCATGCCGGTGGGACTCCCAAACACAGATACGCAGTATTTT. Translation gives CASSMPVGLPNTDTQYF.

This chain links TRBV7-2 with TRBJ2-2, with D maybe TRBD2 (6 bases). With 1 base removed from V and 4 bases from J, the gap between germline ends came to 10 bases. In germline, CDR1 is SGHTA, CDR2 FQGNSA. This CDR3 has 15 amino acids. CDR3 bases: TGTGCCAGCAGCTTAGACCGGGAGACCACCGGGGAGCTGTTTTTT. Translation: CASSLDRETTGELFF.

The chain joins TRBV2 to TRBJ2-7; a possible D gene is TRBD1 (6 bases). Trimming cost V 1 base and J 5 bases, with 18 bases left between them. The CDR3 is made up of 16 amino acids. The germline V gene has CDR1 SNHLY and CDR2 FYNNEI. In DNA form, the CDR3 reads TGTGCCAGCAGTGAAGGGTCCCAGGGGCCGGTCCACGAGCAGTACTTC. It yields the protein CASSEGSQGPVHEQYF.